These 15 T cell receptor beta chains originate from one sample sequenced in a study of cytomegalovirus exposure and HLA in healthy donors. Profiling relied on immunoSEQ multiplex PCR, and the TCRdb table lists in-frame clones only, not all of them. The data contain 250,000 to 350,000 clones, 88% of them seen just once; the ten biggest clones take up over 0.9%. Material: PBMCs. These receptors came from a young man in good health and CMV-seronegative.

V is TRBV27 and J is TRBJ1-4; D is unresolved. The germline V and J ends were trimmed by 6 bases and 7 bases, with 15 bases remaining between them. Germline loops: CDR1 MNHEY, CDR2 SMNVEV (reference sequence). The CDR3 runs to 14 residues. CDR3 bases: TGTGCCAGCAGCCGACAACCCGAGGGTGAAAAACTGTTTTTT. Its translation is CASSRQPEGEKLFF.

The chain uses TRBV9 and TRBJ2-3; 8 nucleotides agree with TRBD2. The CDR3 covers 15 residues. Looked up from germline, CDR1 is SGDLS and CDR2 is YYNGEE. The ends lost 5 bases at V and 0 bases at J; junction bases unmatched: 5. This CDR3 is CASRRLATSTDTQYF. CDR3 nucleotides: TGTGCCAGCAGACGACTAGCGACAAGCACAGATACGCAGTATTTT.

The chain uses TRBV5-4 and TRBJ2-5; 9 bases line up with TRBD2. The CDR3 consists of 16 residues. J lost 4 bases, V lost 1 base, and 8 bases had no gene match. Germline values: CDR1 SGHNT, CDR2 YYREEE (reference sequence). The CDR3 sequence is CASSLRLLAGTETQYF. The CDR3 nucleotides are TGTGCCAGCAGCTTGCGACTCCTAGCGGGGACAGAGACCCAGTACTTC.

The CDR3 loop is CASSTLAGGRDTQYF. In DNA, the CDR3 is TGTGCCAGTAGTACCCTAGCGGGGGGGCGCGATACGCAGTATTTT. The chain recombines TRBV19 with TRBJ2-3, with TRBD2 matching 12 bases. The V segment lost 4 bases and the J segment 6 bases; nucleotides outside the gene matches: 5. This CDR3 contains 15 residues. The germline V gene has CDR1 LNHDA and CDR2 SQIVND (reference sequence).

This sequence joins TRBV5-1 and TRBJ2-1; a possible D gene is TRBD2 (6 bases). The CDR3 is 17 residues long. From germline, CDR1 is SGHRS and CDR2 YFSETQ. V was clipped by 4 bases and J by 3 bases, with 20 bases between them. CDR3 in DNA: TGCGCCAGCAGCCCGGCTGCCCGGGGGTCCGTCTACAATGAGCAGTTCTTC. As protein: CASSPAARGSVYNEQFF.

The chain couples TRBV2 to TRBJ2-1; D ambiguous. Trimming took 5 bases from V and 0 from J, leaving 5 bases between them. Germline V gives CDR1 SNHLY, CDR2 FYNNEI. The CDR3 is made up of 13 amino acids. The CDR3 loop is CASSHYSYNEQFF. CDR3 nucleotide sequence: TGTGCCAGCAGTCACTACTCCTACAATGAGCAGTTCTTC.

This chain links TRBV11-2 with TRBJ2-1; D might be TRBD2 (5 bases). This CDR3 spans 15 amino acids. Germline V lookup: CDR1 SGHAT, CDR2 FQNNGV. V was cut by 5 bases and J by 2 bases, with 13 bases left in between. CDR3 sequence reads: CASSPTRGTYNEQFF. DNA for the CDR3: TGTGCCAGCAGCCCCACCCGGGGTACCTACAATGAGCAGTTCTTC.

The chain couples TRBV25-1 to TRBJ1-3; a possible D gene is TRBD1 (6 bases). Germline CDR1 MGHDK, CDR2 SYGVNS. CDR3 length: 17 amino acids. V lost 6 bases, J lost 1 base, and 19 bases lay in between. This CDR3 reads CASSVIDTGLSGNTIYF. As DNA, the CDR3 is TGTGCCAGCAGCGTCATCGATACAGGGCTGTCTGGAAACACCATATATTTT.

This chain uses TRBV7-9 with TRBJ2-7; D gene uncertain. Germline V CDR1 and CDR2: SEHNR, FQNEAQ (reference sequence). The CDR3 contains 15 residues. V lost 4 bases and J 4 bases, leaving 17 bases between the germline ends. CDR3 coding DNA: TGTGCCAGCAGCTCAAATGCAGTCGATCGTTACGAGCAGTACTTC. Translation gives CASSSNAVDRYEQYF.

This chain joins TRBV19 and TRBJ2-2; 8 positions agree with TRBD1. CDR3 length equals 14 residues. Per germline, CDR1 LNHDA and CDR2 SQIVND (reference sequence). The ends lost 8 bases at V and 1 base at J; junction bases unmatched: 3. The chain's CDR3 is CASYRGENTGELFF. Here the CDR3 DNA reads TGTGCCAGTTACAGGGGGGAGAACACCGGGGAGCTGTTTTTT.

This clone came up once. The rearrangement joins TRBV12-5 to TRBJ2-7, with D unclear. Germline-derived CDR1 and CDR2 are LGHNT and FRNRAP. The V end lost 6 bases, the J end lost 3 bases, and 15 bases lay between the germline ends. This CDR3 has 14 amino acids. This CDR3 is CASGPRSRGYEQYF. The CDR3 DNA is TGTGCTAGTGGCCCGAGGTCCAGAGGCTACGAGCAGTACTTC.

The chain uses TRBV19 and TRBJ2-7; D uncertain. The CDR3 length is 14 residues. Germline V gene sequence: CDR1 LNHDA, CDR2 SQIVND (reference sequence). V was pared by 3 bases and J by 4 bases, with 13 bases between. CDR3 protein: CASSMSFGQYEQYF. CDR3 sequence (DNA): TGTGCCAGTAGTATGTCTTTTGGGCAATACGAGCAGTACTTC.

The rearrangement uses TRBV11-2 and TRBJ2-7; TRBD2 aligns across 9 bases. Germline assignment: CDR1 SGHAT and CDR2 FQNNGV. J lost 2 bases, V lost 4 bases, and 12 bases had no gene match. This CDR3 spans 17 amino acids. For the CDR3, the DNA is TGTGCCAGCAGCTCACAACCGAGCGGGGGGCCGCCCTACGAGCAGTACTTC. Residues: CASSSQPSGGPPYEQYF. The whole variable domain, filled in from reference TRBV11-2 and TRBJ2-7, reads EAGVAQSPRYKIIEKRQSVAFWCNPISGHATLYWYQQILGQGPKLLIQFQNNGVVDDSQLPKDRFSAERLKGVDSTLKIQPAKLEDSAVYLCASSSQPSGGPPYEQYFGPGTRLTVT.

This chain joins TRBV19 and TRBJ1-1, with TRBD1 as a possible D gene (6 bases). This CDR3 is built from 17 residues. With 1 base removed from V and 0 bases from J, the gap between germline ends came to 15 bases. Germline CDR1 LNHDA, CDR2 SQIVND (reference sequence). CDR3: CASSIVPWTVMNTEAFF. CDR3 nucleotides: TGTGCCAGTAGTATAGTCCCCTGGACAGTCATGAACACTGAAGCTTTCTTT.

The gene calls are TRBV18 and TRBJ2-5; possible D gene TRBD2, 6 bases. CDR1 KGHSH and CDR2 LQKENI come from the germline V gene. The CDR3 runs 13 residues. Trimming removed 4 bases at V and 2 bases at J, with 8 bases between. The CDR3 loop is CASSRGGQETQYF. Written as DNA, the CDR3 is TGTGCCAGCTCACGTGGGGGGCAAGAGACCCAGTACTTC.